This T cell receptor beta chain stems from a study of Graves' ophthalmopathy and Graves' hyperthyroidism. Amplified material comprised TCR beta CDR3 regions derived from RNA transcripts. First-round RT-PCR relied on HTBI primers, and a second-round multiplex PCR came next. TCRdb independently ran MiXCR on the multiplex PCR reads; one entry per CDR3 protein. The sample has around 660,000 distinct CDR3 sequences, over 40% seen once. With a duration under 3 months, ophthalmopathy in the donors showed moderate-to-severe activity, CAS ≥3 and NOSPECS ≥4. In this sample, this clonotype turned up many times. Material for sequencing was peripheral blood. The receptor was derived from an adult man with Graves' ophthalmopathy.

The CDR3 region is CASSLRPALTTQYF. CDR3 DNA sequence: TGTGCCAGCAGTTTAAGGCCAGCGCTTACGACCCAGTACTTC. The V gene is TRBV12-3 or TRBV12-4, the J gene TRBJ2-5; no definite D call. The CDR3 consists of 14 residues. Trimming stripped 2 bases from V and 7 bases from J, with 14 bases between.